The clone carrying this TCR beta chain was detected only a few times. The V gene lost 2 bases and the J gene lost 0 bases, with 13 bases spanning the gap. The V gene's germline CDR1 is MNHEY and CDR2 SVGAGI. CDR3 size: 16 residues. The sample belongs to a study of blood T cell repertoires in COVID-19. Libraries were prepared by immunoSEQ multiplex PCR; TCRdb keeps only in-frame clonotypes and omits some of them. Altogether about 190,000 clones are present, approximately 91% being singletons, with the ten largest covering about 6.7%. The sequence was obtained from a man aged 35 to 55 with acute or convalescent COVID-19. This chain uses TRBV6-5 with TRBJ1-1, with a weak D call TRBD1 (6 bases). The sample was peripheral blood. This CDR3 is CASSYRPGDVNTEAFF. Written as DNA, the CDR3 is TGTGCCAGCAGTTACCGCCCAGGGGATGTGAACACTGAAGCTTTCTTT.